This entry describes one T cell receptor beta chain. Its antigen remains unknown. V lost 0 bases to trimming and J lost 11 bases, with 12 bases between them. The CDR3 consists of 14 residues. Germline V gene data show CDR1 as SGHRS and CDR2 as YFSETQ. TCRdb reprocessed the reads via MiXCR and lists one record per CDR3 protein. The table has approximately 56,000 distinct CDR3 sequences, 15% to 20% seen once. The data belong to a study of T cell repertoires in cytomegalovirus infection. The wider study: As its CMV epitopes, the study selected recently identified HLA-C-restricted and well-studied HLA-B-restricted targets. Shared public TCR beta signatures pointed to both CMV infection and a matching HLA type. General observations from the study: The ex vivo response was dominated by HLA-C-restricted CMV-specific TCR beta clonotypes.

The chain recombines TRBV5-1 with TRBJ1-6; D unresolved. The sample in question was CD8+ T cells from cultured PBMCs, obtained from culture after CMV antigen stimulation. This clonotype was sampled from a human donor in good health (CMV status not recorded). Some clones in this sample may be carry-over from other donors' samples. CDR3 bases: TGCGCCAGCAGCTTGGTTGCCGACCAGACACCCCTCCACTTT. Translated: CASSLVADQTPLHF.